This T cell receptor beta chain was profiled in a study of blood T cells in healthy people across ages. Through a sample-barcoded 5' primer and a J-beta primer mix, a second PCR was run for roughly 6 to 11 cycles. TCRdb itself ran the 5' RACE reads through MiXCR, one entry per CDR3 protein. The repertoire includes about 780,000 distinct CDR3 sequences, 46% of them detected once, and roughly 20% sits in the top ten. Study outcomes and limitations: Higher diversity and more naive CD4+ cells were features of long-lived donors, compared to aged donors.

Worth noting for this clonotype: Its antigen is currently unknown.

The CDR3 extends over 16 amino acids. CDR1 is KGHDR, CDR2 SFDVKD, per germline. V was pared by 2 bases and J by 1 base, with 12 bases between. The clonotype was recovered from a man of 80 years or more in good health. The specimen sequenced was blood. This sequence joins TRBV24-1 and TRBJ2-3, with D perhaps TRBD2 (6 bases). The chain's CDR3 is CATSDSGLFGTDTQYF. The CDR3 nucleotides are TGTGCCACCAGTGATTCGGGACTTTTTGGCACAGATACGCAGTATTTT.